This is a list of T cell receptor beta chains from one sample in a study of T cell responses to AZD1222 COVID-19 vaccine. Clones were sequenced by immunoSEQ multiplex PCR, and TCRdb holds only the in-frame ones, with some missing. Counted here are about 120,000 clones, 80% to 90% occurring once; the ten biggest clones make up almost 9.5%. This material consisted of peripheral blood, taken on day 0 of AZD1222 vaccination. The receptors shown here come from an adult in good health. Both conserved end residues are part of each CDR3. The order of the fields is V gene, J gene, clone size, D gene, CDR3 protein, CDR3 DNA. A D gene is named only where the DNA matches it firmly. A row's size may be missing; if present it is once, few, many or a size class.

>TRBV6-2/TRBV6-3|TRBJ1-1|few|.
CASSYSITGKSNTEAFF
TGTGCCAGCAGTTACTCGATTACAGGGAAATCGAACACTGAAGCTTTCTTT
>TRBV4-2|TRBJ1-2|few|.
CASSPQETSADGYTF
TGTGCCAGCAGCCCCCAAGAAACATCCGCGGATGGCTACACCTTC
>TRBV21-1|TRBJ1-3|.|.
CASSNPGQMGNTIYF
TGTGCCAGCAGCAACCCGGGACAGATGGGAAACACCATATATTTT
>TRBV11-1|TRBJ2-7|.|TRBD1
CASSLTQGDFYEQYF
TGTGCCAGCAGCTTAACACAGGGGGATTTCTACGAGCAGTACTTC
>TRBV7-2|TRBJ1-5|.|.
CASSLGRNQPQHF
TGTGCCAGCAGCTTGGGCCGCAACCAGCCCCAGCATTTT
>TRBV19|TRBJ2-7|.|.
CSEGAPSYEQYF
TGTTCGGAGGGGGCACCTTCCTACGAGCAGTACTTC
>TRBV9|TRBJ2-2|.|.
CASSVWQENTGELFF
TGTGCCAGCAGCGTATGGCAGGAGAACACCGGGGAGCTGTTTTTT
>TRBV5-1|TRBJ1-1|.|TRBD1
CASSLGTGLTEAFF
TGCGCCAGCAGCTTGGGGACAGGCCTCACTGAAGCTTTCTTT
>TRBV30|TRBJ1-6|.|.
CAWSVKGYSPLHF
TGTGCCTGGAGTGTAAAAGGGTATTCACCCCTCCACTTT
>TRBV4-3|TRBJ2-3|.|.
CASNRGGAGDTQYF
TGCGCCAGCAATCGAGGGGGGGCCGGGGATACGCAGTATTTT
>TRBV28|TRBJ2-6|once|.
CASNRGSGANVLTF
TGTGCCAGCAACCGGGGGTCTGGGGCCAACGTCCTGACTTTC
>TRBV3-1/TRBV3-2|TRBJ2-1|.|TRBD2
CASSLRASGGYVGSYNEQFF
TGTGCCAGCAGCCTGCGGGCTAGCGGGGGGTATGTAGGATCCTACAATGAGCAGTTCTTC
>TRBV20-1|TRBJ2-7|medium-sized|TRBD2
CSASFAGVGEQYF
TGCAGTGCTAGTTTTGCGGGGGTGGGCGAGCAGTACTTC
>TRBV5-1|TRBJ2-2|.|.
CASSKAAPDTGELFF
TGCGCCAGCAGTAAGGCGGCTCCGGACACCGGGGAGCTGTTTTTT
>TRBV19|TRBJ1-5|.|.
CASKESGTYSNQPQHF
TGTGCCAGTAAGGAGTCAGGGACTTATAGCAATCAGCCCCAGCATTTT
>TRBV5-1|TRBJ2-3|.|.
CASSLAGGDSDTQYF
TGCGCCAGCAGCTTGGCAGGGGGGGACTCAGATACGCAGTATTTT
>TRBV2|TRBJ2-5|few|.
CASLAGRGLSETQYF
TGTGCCAGCCTCGCGGGCCGGGGACTCTCAGAGACCCAGTACTTC
>TRBV10-3|TRBJ2-3|.|TRBD2
CAIRGSQGLGHSTDTQYF
TGTGCCATCAGGGGATCCCAGGGACTAGGACACAGCACAGATACGCAGTATTTT
>TRBV19|TRBJ1-3|.|.
CASSIFPGRNSGNTIYF
TGTGCCAGTAGTATTTTTCCGGGACGGAACTCTGGAAACACCATATATTTT
>TRBV11-3|TRBJ2-3|.|.
CASSFQEGTDTQYF
TGTGCCAGCAGCTTTCAGGAGGGCACAGATACGCAGTATTTT
>TRBV3-1/TRBV3-2|TRBJ2-3|few|TRBD1
CASSQDFNRDRVISDTQYF
TGTGCCAGCAGCCAAGATTTCAACCGGGACAGGGTAATATCAGATACGCAGTATTTT
>TRBV29-1|TRBJ1-3|.|.
CSVTFGNTIYF
TGCAGCGTGACCTTTGGAAACACCATATATTTT
>TRBV28|TRBJ1-2|.|TRBD1
CASHDRGKAGGYGYTF
TGTGCCAGCCACGACAGGGGGAAGGCAGGCGGGTATGGCTACACCTTC
>TRBV9|TRBJ2-3|.|.
CASSVVHMGDTQYF
TGTGCCAGCAGCGTAGTCCACATGGGGGATACGCAGTATTTT